Described below is a single T cell receptor beta chain sequence and its context. Sequenced by immunoSEQ multiplex PCR; TCRdb stores in-frame clones only, minus some. The table shows around 100,000 clones, with around 88% occurring only once. This sample was included in a study of blood T cell repertoires in COVID-19. Study details: COVID-19 samples, acute and convalescent, were from the United States, Italy and Spain. Sources were T cells, B-cell-depleted T cells, or PBMCs; the material itself was cDNA or gDNA.

The CDR3 totals 14 residues. Looked up from germline, CDR1 is MNHNY and CDR2 is SVGAGI (reference sequence). The V and J ends lost 6 bases and 2 bases, in that order; junction bases with no gene match: 5. The clonotype comes from a human donor in a cohort sampled during active COVID-19. This sequence joins TRBV6-6 and TRBJ2-3, with TRBD2 identical over 7 bases. Sequencing was carried out using peripheral blood. The CDR3 DNA reads TGTGCCAGCAGACCGGGGGGACCCACAGATACGCAGTATTTT. Its translation: CASRPGGPTDTQYF.